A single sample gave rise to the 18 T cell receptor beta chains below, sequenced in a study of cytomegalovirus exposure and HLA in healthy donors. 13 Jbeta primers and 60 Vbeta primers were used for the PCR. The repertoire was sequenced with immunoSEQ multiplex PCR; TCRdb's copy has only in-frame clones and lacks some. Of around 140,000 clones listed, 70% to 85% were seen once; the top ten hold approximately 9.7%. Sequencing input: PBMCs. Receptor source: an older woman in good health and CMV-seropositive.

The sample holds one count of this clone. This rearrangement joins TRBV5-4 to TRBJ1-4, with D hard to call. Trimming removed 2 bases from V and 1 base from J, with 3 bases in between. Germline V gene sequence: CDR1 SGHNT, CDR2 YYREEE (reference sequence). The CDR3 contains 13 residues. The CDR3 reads CASSFGTNEKLFF. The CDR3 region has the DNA TGTGCCAGCAGCTTCGGAACTAATGAAAAACTGTTTTTT.

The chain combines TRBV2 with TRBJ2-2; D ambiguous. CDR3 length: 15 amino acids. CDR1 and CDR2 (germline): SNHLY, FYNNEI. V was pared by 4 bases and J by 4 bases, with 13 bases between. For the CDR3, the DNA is TGTGCCAGCAGTGCGTTGCCGCCTAGCACCGGGGAGCTGTTTTTT. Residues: CASSALPPSTGELFF.

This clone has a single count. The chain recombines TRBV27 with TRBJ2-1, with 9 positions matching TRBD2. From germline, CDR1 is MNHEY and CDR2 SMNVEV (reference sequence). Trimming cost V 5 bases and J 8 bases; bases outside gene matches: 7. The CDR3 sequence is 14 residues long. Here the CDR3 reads CASSLIAGDDEQFF. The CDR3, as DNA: TGTGCCAGCAGTCTTATAGCGGGAGACGATGAGCAGTTCTTC.

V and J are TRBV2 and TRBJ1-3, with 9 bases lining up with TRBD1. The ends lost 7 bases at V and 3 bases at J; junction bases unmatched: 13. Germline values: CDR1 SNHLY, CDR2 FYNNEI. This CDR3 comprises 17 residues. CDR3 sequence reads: CASTLGGTGQIGNTIYF. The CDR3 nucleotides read TGTGCCAGCACCTTGGGGGGGACAGGGCAGATTGGAAACACCATATATTTT.

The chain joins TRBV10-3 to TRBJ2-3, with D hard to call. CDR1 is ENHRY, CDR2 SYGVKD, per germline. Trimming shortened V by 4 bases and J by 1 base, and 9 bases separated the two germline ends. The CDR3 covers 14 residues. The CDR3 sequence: CAISGSAGTDTQYF. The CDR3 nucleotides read TGTGCCATCAGTGGGTCGGCGGGCACAGATACGCAGTATTTT.

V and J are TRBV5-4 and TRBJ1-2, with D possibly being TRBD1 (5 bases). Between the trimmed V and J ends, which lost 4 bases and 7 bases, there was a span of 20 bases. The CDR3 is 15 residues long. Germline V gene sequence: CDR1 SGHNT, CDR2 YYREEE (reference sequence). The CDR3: CASSPGGRGVGGYTF. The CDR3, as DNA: TGTGCCAGCAGCCCCGGAGGTCGGGGGGTGGGTGGCTACACCTTC.

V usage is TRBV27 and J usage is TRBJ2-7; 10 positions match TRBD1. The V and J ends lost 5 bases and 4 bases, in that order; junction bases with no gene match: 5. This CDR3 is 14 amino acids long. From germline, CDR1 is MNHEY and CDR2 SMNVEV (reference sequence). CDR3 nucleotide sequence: TGTGCCAGCAGTGCCCGGGACAGGGGATACGAGCAGTACTTC. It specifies CASSARDRGYEQYF.

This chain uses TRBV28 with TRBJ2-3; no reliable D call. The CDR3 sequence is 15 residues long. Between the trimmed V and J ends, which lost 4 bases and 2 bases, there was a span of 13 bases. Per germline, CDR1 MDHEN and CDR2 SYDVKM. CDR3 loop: CASSYKTFFTDTQYF. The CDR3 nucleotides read TGTGCCAGCAGTTATAAGACTTTTTTCACAGATACGCAGTATTTT.

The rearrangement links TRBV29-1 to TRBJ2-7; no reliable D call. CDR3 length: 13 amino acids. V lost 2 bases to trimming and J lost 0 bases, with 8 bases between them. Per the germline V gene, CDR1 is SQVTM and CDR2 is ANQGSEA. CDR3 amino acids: CSVESASSYEQYF. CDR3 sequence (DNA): TGCAGCGTTGAATCAGCGAGCTCCTACGAGCAGTACTTC.

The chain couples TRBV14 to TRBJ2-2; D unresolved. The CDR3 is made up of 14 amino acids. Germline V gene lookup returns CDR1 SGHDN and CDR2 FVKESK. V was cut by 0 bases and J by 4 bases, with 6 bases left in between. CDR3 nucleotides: TGTGCCAGCAGCCAAGATTACAGCACCGGGGAGCTGTTTTTT. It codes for CASSQDYSTGELFF.

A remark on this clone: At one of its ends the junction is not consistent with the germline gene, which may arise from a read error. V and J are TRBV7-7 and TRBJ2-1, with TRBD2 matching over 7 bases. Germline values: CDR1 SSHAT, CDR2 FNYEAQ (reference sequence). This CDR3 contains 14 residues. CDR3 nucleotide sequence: TGTGCTAGCAGCTTAAGCGGGAACGTGAATGAGCAGTTCTTC. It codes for CASSLSGNVNEQFF.

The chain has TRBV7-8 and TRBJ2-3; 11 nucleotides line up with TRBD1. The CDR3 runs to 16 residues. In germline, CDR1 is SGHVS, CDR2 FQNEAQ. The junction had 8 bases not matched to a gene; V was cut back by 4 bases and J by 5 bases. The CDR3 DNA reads TGTGCCAGCAGCTACCAAGGACAGGGGGCGGGAGATACGCAGTATTTT. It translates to CASSYQGQGAGDTQYF.

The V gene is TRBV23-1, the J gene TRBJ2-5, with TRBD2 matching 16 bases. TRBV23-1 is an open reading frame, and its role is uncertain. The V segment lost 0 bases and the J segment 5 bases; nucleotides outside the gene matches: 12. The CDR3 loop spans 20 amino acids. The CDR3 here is CASSQSEGLAGGPVVETQYF. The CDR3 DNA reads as TGCGCCAGCAGTCAATCCGAGGGACTAGCGGGAGGGCCGGTTGTGGAGACCCAGTACTTC.

As DNA, the CDR3 is TGTGCAACCAGACAGGGGGCGAGGAACACTGAAGCTTTCTTT. Protein product: CATRQGARNTEAFF. The V and J genes are TRBV28 and TRBJ1-1, with 10 bases fitting TRBD1. The CDR3 has 14 residues. The germline V gene encodes CDR1 MDHEN and CDR2 SYDVKM.

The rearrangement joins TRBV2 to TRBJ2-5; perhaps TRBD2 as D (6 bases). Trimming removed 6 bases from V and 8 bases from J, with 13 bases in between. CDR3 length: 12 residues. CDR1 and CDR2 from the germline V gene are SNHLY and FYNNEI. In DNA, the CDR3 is TGTGCCAGCAGAGCCGATAGCGGTACCCAGTACTTC. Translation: CASRADSGTQYF.

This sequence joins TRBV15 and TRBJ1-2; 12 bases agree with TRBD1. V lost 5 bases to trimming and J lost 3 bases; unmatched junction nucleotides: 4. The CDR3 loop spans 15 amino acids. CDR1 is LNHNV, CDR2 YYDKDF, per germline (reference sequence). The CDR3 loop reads CATSGGQGADYGYTF. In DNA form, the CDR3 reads TGTGCCACCAGCGGGGGACAGGGGGCCGACTATGGCTACACCTTC.

The CDR3 here is CASSLVTGGTEAFF. CDR3 DNA sequence: TGCGCCAGCAGCTTGGTTACAGGTGGTACTGAAGCTTTCTTT. This chain joins TRBV5-1 and TRBJ1-1; the D gene is possibly TRBD1 (5 bases). V dropped 0 bases and J dropped 5 bases, with 11 bases sitting between them. CDR1 and CDR2 from the germline V gene are SGHRS and YFSETQ. The CDR3 runs 14 residues.

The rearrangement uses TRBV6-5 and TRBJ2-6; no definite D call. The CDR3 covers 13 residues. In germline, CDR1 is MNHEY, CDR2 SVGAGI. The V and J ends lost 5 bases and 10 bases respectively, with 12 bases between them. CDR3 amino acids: CASSLTEPNVLTF. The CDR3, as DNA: TGTGCCAGCAGTCTTACGGAGCCGAACGTCCTGACTTTC.